Below, one T cell receptor beta chain is given with its context. This record comes from a study of blood T cell repertoires in COVID-19. The overall study: Specimens from acute and convalescent COVID-19 originated in the United States, Italy and Spain. Sample material is recorded as cDNA or gDNA derived from T cells, B-cell-depleted T cells, or PBMCs.

Original analysis: By means of reference gene primer amplification, nucleated cell counts were estimated. Clones were read by immunoSEQ multiplex PCR, and TCRdb kept only the in-frame ones, dropping some. V and J calls plus clone size are reproduced from that table; the DNA served to infer D and trimming. The repertoire holds more than 200,000 clones, with 70% to 85% as singletons. V was trimmed by 0 bases and J by 2 bases, leaving 9 bases between them. The CDR3 loop spans 14 amino acids. Germline CDR1 reads SGHNT; CDR2 reads YYREEE (reference sequence). The sample taken for sequencing was peripheral blood. The clonotype comes from a woman of 80 years or more with active or convalescent COVID-19. The rearrangement uses TRBV5-4 and TRBJ2-7, with unresolved D. CDR3 sequence reads: CASSLGDTTYEQYF. CDR3 sequence (DNA): TGTGCCAGCAGCTTGGGAGACACAACCTACGAGCAGTACTTC.